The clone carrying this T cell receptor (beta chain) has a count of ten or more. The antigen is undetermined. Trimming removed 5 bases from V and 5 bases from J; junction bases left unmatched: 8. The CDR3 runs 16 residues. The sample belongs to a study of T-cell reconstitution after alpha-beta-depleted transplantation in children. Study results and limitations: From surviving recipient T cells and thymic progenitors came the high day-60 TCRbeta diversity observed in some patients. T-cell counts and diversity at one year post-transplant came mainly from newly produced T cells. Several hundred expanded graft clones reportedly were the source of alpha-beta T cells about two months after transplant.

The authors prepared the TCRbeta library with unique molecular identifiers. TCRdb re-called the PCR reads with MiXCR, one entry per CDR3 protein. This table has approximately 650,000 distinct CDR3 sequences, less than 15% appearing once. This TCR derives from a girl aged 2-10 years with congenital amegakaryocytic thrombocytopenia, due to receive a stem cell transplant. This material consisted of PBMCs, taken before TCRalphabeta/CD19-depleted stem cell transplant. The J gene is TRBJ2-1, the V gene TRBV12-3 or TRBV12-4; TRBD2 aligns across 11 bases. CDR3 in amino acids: CASSVTGTSGDNEQFF. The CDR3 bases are TGTGCCAGCAGTGTGACCGGGACTAGCGGAGACAATGAGCAGTTCTTC.